This is a list of T cell receptor beta chains from one sample in a study of long-term antiretroviral therapy in people with HIV. Data came from immunoSEQ multiplex PCR; TCRdb stores just in-frame clones and leaves some out. The repertoire includes some 15,000 clones, more than 75% of them detected once, and 25% to 35% sits in the top ten. The starting material was unsorted PBMCs, obtained 3.1 years after starting antiretroviral therapy. These receptors were obtained from a man in his forties or fifties with HIV. The CDR3 runs from the conserved cysteine through the conserved F or W. A D gene is named only where the DNA matches it firmly. For some rows the clone size is stated as once, few or many, or as a class when expanded; others skip it.

V	D	J	size	length	CDR3	DNA
TRBV11-2	NA	TRBJ1-1	NA	14	CASSLGLRRPEAFF	TGTGCCAGCAGCTTGGGACTGCGGAGGCCAGAAGCTTTCTTT
TRBV10-3	NA	TRBJ2-1	once	11	CAIRDYNEQFF	TGTGCCATCCGGGACTACAATGAGCAGTTCTTC
TRBV27	NA	TRBJ1-5	NA	14	CASSLGGPNQPQHF	TGTGCCAGCAGTTTGGGGGGCCCTAATCAGCCCCAGCATTTT
TRBV4-1	TRBD1	TRBJ1-2	NA	17	CASSQEERQTGWYGYTF	TGCGCCAGCAGCCAAGAAGAAAGGCAGACAGGGTGGTATGGCTACACCTTC
TRBV5-4	TRBD1	TRBJ2-2	NA	16	CASSLLGTGVQGELFF	TGTGCCAGCAGCTTGTTAGGGACAGGGGTTCAAGGGGAGCTGTTTTTT
TRBV7-2	NA	TRBJ1-1	once	14	CASSLLTVNTEAFF	TGTGCCAGCAGCTTATTGACGGTGAACACTGAAGCTTTCTTT
TRBV7-9	NA	TRBJ2-4	NA	14	CASSEQDGKNIQYF	TGTGCCAGCAGCGAACAGGACGGAAAAAACATTCAGTACTTC
TRBV30	NA	TRBJ1-5	few	13	CAWMGGDHQPQHF	TGTGCCTGGATGGGAGGGGATCATCAGCCCCAGCATTTT
TRBV19	TRBD1	TRBJ2-7	once	14	CASSWTGESYEQYF	TGTGCCAGTAGTTGGACAGGGGAGTCGTACGAGCAGTACTTC
TRBV19	NA	TRBJ1-1	NA	15	CASSMYSGMGAEAFF	TGTGCCAGTAGTATGTACAGTGGGATGGGAGCTGAAGCTTTCTTT
TRBV27	NA	TRBJ1-2	medium-sized	15	CASTPSWAGVHGYTF	TGTGCCAGCACCCCCAGTTGGGCAGGGGTTCATGGCTACACCTTC
TRBV6-6	TRBD1	TRBJ2-7	few	14	CASSEGQGSYEQYF	TGTGCCAGCAGCGAGGGACAGGGCTCCTACGAGCAGTACTTC
TRBV5-1	TRBD1	TRBJ2-5	NA	15	CASSLGTGGRETQYF	TGCGCCAGCAGCCTCGGGACAGGGGGCAGAGAGACCCAGTACTTC
TRBV10-3	NA	TRBJ1-6	few	12	CAINAEGSALHF	TGTGCCATCAACGCCGAGGGGTCGGCCCTCCACTTT
TRBV6-1	NA	TRBJ2-7	NA	13	CASSGAGSYEQYF	TGTGCCAGCTCCGGGGCAGGCTCCTACGAGCAGTACTTC
TRBV25-1	NA	TRBJ2-5	NA	12	CASSESWETQYF	TGTGCCAGCAGTGAATCCTGGGAGACCCAGTACTTC
TRBV6-1	NA	TRBJ2-1	NA	16	CASSASRAASYNEQFF	TGTGCCAGCAGTGCATCCCGGGCAGCCTCCTACAATGAGCAGTTCTTC
TRBV6-6	NA	TRBJ2-7	NA	12	CASSYWTAEQYF	TGTGCCAGCAGCTACTGGACGGCCGAGCAGTACTTC